The sequence of this T cell receptor (beta chain) was determined in a study of blood T cell repertoires in COVID-19. The data were produced by immunoSEQ multiplex PCR, yet TCRdb's version contains in-frame clones alone and is incomplete. This sample carries 200,000 or so clones, roughly three quarters of them seen once, and the ten largest clones take roughly a sixth. V lost 2 bases to trimming and J lost 0 bases, with 10 bases between them. Looked up from germline, CDR1 is MNHNS and CDR2 is SASEGT. CDR3 length equals 16 residues. Sequencing input: peripheral blood. V and J are TRBV6-1 and TRBJ1-4; D possibly corresponds to TRBD1 (5 bases). The sequence was obtained from a man between 60 and 75 years old with active or convalescent COVID-19. Here the CDR3 DNA reads TGTGCCAGCAGTGAACGTTTCAGGGCAACTAATGAAAAACTGTTTTTT. Encoded protein: CASSERFRATNEKLFF.